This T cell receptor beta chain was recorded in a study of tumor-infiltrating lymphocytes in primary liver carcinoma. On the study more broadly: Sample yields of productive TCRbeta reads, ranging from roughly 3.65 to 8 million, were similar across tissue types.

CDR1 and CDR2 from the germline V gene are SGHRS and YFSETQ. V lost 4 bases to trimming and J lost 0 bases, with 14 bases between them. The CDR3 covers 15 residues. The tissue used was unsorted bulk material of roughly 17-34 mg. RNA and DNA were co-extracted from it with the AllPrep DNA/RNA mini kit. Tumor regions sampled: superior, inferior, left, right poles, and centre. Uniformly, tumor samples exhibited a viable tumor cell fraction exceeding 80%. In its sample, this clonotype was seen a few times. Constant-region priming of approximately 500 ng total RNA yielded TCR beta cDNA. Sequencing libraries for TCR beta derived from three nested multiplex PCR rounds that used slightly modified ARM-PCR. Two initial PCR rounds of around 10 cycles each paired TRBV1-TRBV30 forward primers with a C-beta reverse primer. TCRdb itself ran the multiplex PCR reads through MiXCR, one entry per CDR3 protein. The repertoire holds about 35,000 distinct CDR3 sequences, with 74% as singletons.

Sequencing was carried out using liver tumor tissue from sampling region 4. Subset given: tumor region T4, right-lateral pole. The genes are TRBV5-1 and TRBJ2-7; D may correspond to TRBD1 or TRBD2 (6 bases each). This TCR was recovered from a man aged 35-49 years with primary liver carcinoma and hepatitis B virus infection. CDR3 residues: CASSPRRGNSYEQYF. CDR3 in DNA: TGCGCCAGCAGCCCCAGGAGGGGGAACTCCTACGAGCAGTACTTC.